Shown below are 10 T cell receptor beta chains from a single sample sequenced in a study of T-cell reconstitution after alpha-beta-depleted transplantation in children. The authors prepared the TCRbeta library with unique molecular identifiers. TCRdb itself ran the PCR reads through MiXCR, one entry per CDR3 protein. The table has some 600,000 distinct CDR3 sequences, approximately 13% seen once. This material consisted of PBMCs, mostly from graft donor cells, taken 360 days after TCRalphabeta/CD19-depleted stem cell transplant. The receptors derive from a male patient aged 10 to 17 who had a stem cell transplant for acute myeloid leukemia, so the T cells may come from the graft donor.

This clonotype was seen a few times. This chain joins TRBV2 and TRBJ2-2; TRBD2 matches at 7 bases. After removal of 8 bases from V and 2 bases from J, the junction contained 8 bases not matched to a gene. The CDR3 loop spans 15 amino acids. Germline V gene data show CDR1 as SNHLY and CDR2 as FYNNEI. The CDR3 coding sequence is TGTGCCAGCCAGTTGGGGGACTACAACACCGGGGAGCTGTTTTTT. The encoded protein is CASQLGDYNTGELFF.

The chain is built from TRBV18 and TRBJ1-6; D gene ambiguous. CDR3 length: 13 amino acids. V was clipped by 6 bases and J by 8 bases, with 11 bases between them. Germline values: CDR1 KGHSH, CDR2 LQKENI. CDR3 sequence reads: CASSTTVDSPLHF. As DNA, the CDR3 is TGTGCCAGCTCGACAACAGTGGATTCACCCCTCCACTTT.

This clonotype was detected ten times or more. This chain joins TRBV3-1 and TRBJ2-1, with D uncertain. The CDR3 spans 13 residues. Germline V lookup: CDR1 LGHDT, CDR2 YNNKEL (reference sequence). V shed 0 bases and J shed 10 bases, with 10 bases lying between them. CDR3 sequence reads: CASSQDLDGEQFF. Here the CDR3 DNA reads TGTGCCAGCAGCCAAGATCTCGATGGAGAGCAGTTCTTC.

This clonotype has more than one count but fewer than ten. The chain recombines TRBV5-1 with TRBJ1-5; D remains unclear. This CDR3 has 15 amino acids. Trimming pared 0 bases from V and 4 bases from J, leaving 11 bases between. The germline V gene has CDR1 SGHRS and CDR2 YFSETQ. The CDR3 sequence is CASSLEGSKNQPQHF. For the CDR3, the DNA is TGCGCCAGCAGCTTGGAGGGCAGCAAGAATCAGCCCCAGCATTTT.

V is TRBV27 and J is TRBJ2-7; 7 bases agree with TRBD1. V dropped 8 bases and J dropped 1; count of bases not matched to a gene: 14. Germline CDR1 reads MNHEY; CDR2 reads SMNVEV (reference sequence). This CDR3 comprises 16 residues. The CDR3 DNA is TGTGCCAGCGCCGAAGCCTTCAGGGGGATGTCCTACGAGCAGTACTTC. Encoded protein: CASAEAFRGMSYEQYF.

This clonotype was detected a few times. The gene calls are TRBV6-4 and TRBJ2-1, with D perhaps given as TRBD1 or TRBD2 (5 bases each). The CDR3 spans 13 residues. CDR1 and CDR2 (germline): MRHNA, SNTAGT. Trimming left V 6 bases short and J 9 bases short, with 15 bases between. The CDR3 coding sequence is TGTGCCAGCAGAGGGACGTTGATGGGTGAGCAGTTCTTC. This translates into CASRGTLMGEQFF.

The rearrangement links TRBV21-1 to TRBJ1-4; TRBD1 is the table's D call, not checked against the DNA. TRBV21-1 is reported as a pseudogene. The CDR3 loop spans 20 amino acids. The CDR3 spells CASSIPWKGGYGATNEKLFF. The CDR3 bases are TGTGCCAGCAGCATACCCTGGAAAGGGGGTTATGGTGCAACTAATGAAAAACTGTTTTTT.

This rearrangement joins TRBV29-1 to TRBJ1-2; D is unclear. V gave up 2 bases and J gave up 3 bases, with 7 bases separating them. This CDR3 region has 12 residues. Germline V gene data show CDR1 as SQVTM and CDR2 as ANQGSEA. The CDR3 DNA sequence: TGCAGCGTTGAACTGGCTTACTATGGCTACACCTTC. Amino acid sequence: CSVELAYYGYTF.

In this sample, this clonotype turned up many times. This chain connects TRBV29-1 to TRBJ2-5; maybe TRBD1 (5 bases). The CDR3 length is 14 residues. Deletions cut 4 bases from V and 3 bases from J, with 15 bases between. The germline gives CDR1 SQVTM, CDR2 ANQGSEA. The CDR3 is CSVGFLGREETQYF. In DNA, the CDR3 is TGCAGCGTTGGATTTTTGGGGCGTGAAGAGACCCAGTACTTC.

The table lists this clonotype with a few counts. This chain joins TRBV25-1 and TRBJ2-7; 9 nucleotides match TRBD2. The CDR3 is 18 amino acids. Germline V gives CDR1 MGHDK, CDR2 SYGVNS. Germline trimming cut 0 bases from V and 4 bases from J; bases unmatched to any gene: 13. As DNA, the CDR3 is TGTGCCAGCAGTGAATATTCTCAAGAGGCGGGAGGGGGGTACGAGCAGTACTTC. Translating it yields CASSEYSQEAGGGYEQYF.